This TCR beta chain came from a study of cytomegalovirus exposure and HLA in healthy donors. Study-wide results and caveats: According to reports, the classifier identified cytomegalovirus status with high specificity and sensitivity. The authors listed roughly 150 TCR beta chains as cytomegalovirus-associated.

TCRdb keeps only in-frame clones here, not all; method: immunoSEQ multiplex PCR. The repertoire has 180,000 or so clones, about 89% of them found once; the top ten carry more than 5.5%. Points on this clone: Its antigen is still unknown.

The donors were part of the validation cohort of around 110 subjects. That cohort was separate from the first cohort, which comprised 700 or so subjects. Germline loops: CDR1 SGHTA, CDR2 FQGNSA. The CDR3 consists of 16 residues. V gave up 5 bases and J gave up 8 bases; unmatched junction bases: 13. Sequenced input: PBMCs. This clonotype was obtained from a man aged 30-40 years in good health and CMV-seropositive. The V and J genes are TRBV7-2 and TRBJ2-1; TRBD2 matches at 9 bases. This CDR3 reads CASSAPVVLAGHEQFF. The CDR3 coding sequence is TGTGCCAGCAGCGCCCCCGTAGTACTAGCGGGCCATGAGCAGTTCTTC.